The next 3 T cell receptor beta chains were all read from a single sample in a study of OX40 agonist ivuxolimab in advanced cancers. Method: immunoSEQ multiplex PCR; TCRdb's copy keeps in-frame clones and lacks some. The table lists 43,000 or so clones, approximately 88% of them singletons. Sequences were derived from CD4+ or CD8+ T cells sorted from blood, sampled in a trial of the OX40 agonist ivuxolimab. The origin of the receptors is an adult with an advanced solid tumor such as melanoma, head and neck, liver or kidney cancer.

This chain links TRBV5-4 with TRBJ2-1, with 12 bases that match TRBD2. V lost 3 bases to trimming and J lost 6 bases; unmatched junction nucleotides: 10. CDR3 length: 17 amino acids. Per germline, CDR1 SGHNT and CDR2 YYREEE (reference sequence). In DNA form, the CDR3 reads TGTGCCAGCAGCTCCGATTCACTAGCGGGAGGAGGCAATGAGCAGTTCTTC. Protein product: CASSSDSLAGGGNEQFF.

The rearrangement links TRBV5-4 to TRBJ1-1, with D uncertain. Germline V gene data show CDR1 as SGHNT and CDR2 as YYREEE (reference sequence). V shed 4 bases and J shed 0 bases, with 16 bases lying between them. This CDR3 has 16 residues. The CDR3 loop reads CASSDSTERLNTEAFF. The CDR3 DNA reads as TGTGCCAGCAGCGACTCGACGGAAAGGCTGAACACTGAAGCTTTCTTT.

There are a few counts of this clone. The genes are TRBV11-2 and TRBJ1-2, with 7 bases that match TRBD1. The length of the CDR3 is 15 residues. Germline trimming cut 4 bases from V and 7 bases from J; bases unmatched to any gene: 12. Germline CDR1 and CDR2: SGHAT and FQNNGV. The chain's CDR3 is CASSSGQVLRGGYTF. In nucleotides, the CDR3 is TGTGCCAGCAGCTCTGGACAGGTCCTGAGGGGTGGCTACACCTTC.